The 21 T cell receptor beta chains in this list originate from one sample, sequenced in a study of T-cell reconstitution after alpha-beta-depleted transplantation in children (dated by TCRdb to 2016 to 2017). Library creation used PCR. For sequencing, an Illumina HiSeq 2500 was employed. To normalize quantification of the TCRbeta repertoire, the TCR libraries were built with molecular barcoding that relied on unique molecular identifiers. TCRdb itself trimmed the public reads at Q25 with fastp, ran MiXCR and retained productive beta chains. Each record represents a unique CDR3 protein, reported with the most common genes and DNA among its rows. The sample profile shows roughly 200,000 distinct CDR3 sequences; around 9.5% of them were found once. Over 5.5% of the sample belongs to the ten largest clones. The sample here was PBMCs from the stem cell graft donor, taken from the stem cell graft. The source of these receptors is a human donor who donated a stem cell graft to a child with acute lymphoblastic leukemia.

The table lists this clonotype with a few counts. This chain joins TRBV12-3 or TRBV12-4 and TRBJ1-6; TRBD1 matches at 8 bases. V was pared by 7 bases and J by 7 bases, with 6 bases of the junction left unmatched. The CDR3 totals 14 residues. The CDR3 sequence: CASTLDRENSPLHF. The CDR3 bases are TGTGCCAGCACCCTGGACAGGGAGAATTCACCCCTCCACTTT.

This clonotype was seen more than once but under ten times. This sequence joins TRBV6-1 and TRBJ2-5; the D is unclear. Germline V CDR1 and CDR2: MNHNS, SASEGT. This CDR3 spans 12 amino acids. V dropped 2 bases and J dropped 5 bases, with 6 bases sitting between them. CDR3 region: CASSELVETQYF. Here the CDR3 DNA reads TGTGCCAGCAGTGAACTAGTTGAGACCCAGTACTTC.

The sample holds many counts of this clonotype. The gene calls are TRBV11-2 and TRBJ2-5; a possible D gene is TRBD2 (6 bases). The V end was cut by 5 bases, the J end by 2 bases, with 18 bases between. The CDR3 is 16 amino acids. Germline loops: CDR1 SGHAT, CDR2 FQNNGV. The CDR3 DNA reads TGTGCCAGCAGCGTTACAGGAGGGGAGCGGCAAGAGACCCAGTACTTC. It yields the protein CASSVTGGERQETQYF.

J is TRBJ2-3 and V is TRBV20-1; 9 bases map to TRBD2. Trimming removed 5 bases from V and 2 bases from J; junction bases left unmatched: 5. This CDR3 has 14 amino acids. Germline values: CDR1 DFQATT, CDR2 SNEGSKA (reference sequence). CDR3 loop: CSAASGANTDTQYF. DNA of the CDR3: TGCAGTGCTGCTAGCGGGGCGAACACAGATACGCAGTATTTT.

This clonotype was found many times. This chain uses TRBV10-3 with TRBJ2-1, with TRBD2 matching 12 bases. There are 15 residues in the CDR3. J lost 6 bases, V lost 7 bases, and 7 bases had no gene match. From germline, CDR1 is ENHRY and CDR2 SYGVKD. Written as DNA, the CDR3 is TGTGCCATCACACCCTCGACTAGCGGGGGCAATGAGCAGTTCTTC. Amino acid sequence: CAITPSTSGGNEQFF.

This chain connects TRBV5-6 to TRBJ1-1, with D tentatively TRBD1 (6 bases). Trimming left V 4 bases short and J 7 bases short, with 14 bases between. CDR1 is SGHDT and CDR2 is YYEEEE in the germline V gene. This CDR3 is built from 13 residues. The CDR3 DNA is TGTGCCAGCAGCGCGGACAGAAATCTTGAAGCTTTCTTT. Translated: CASSADRNLEAFF.

V is TRBV12-3 or TRBV12-4 and J is TRBJ1-5; unclear D gene. The CDR3 contains 13 residues. The V and J ends lost 3 bases and 4 bases respectively, with 7 bases between them. CDR3 loop: CASSFEENQPQHF. CDR3 nucleotide sequence: TGTGCCAGCAGTTTTGAGGAGAATCAGCCCCAGCATTTT.

Ten or more counts support this clonotype. The chain has TRBV20-1 and TRBJ2-5; 13 positions agree with TRBD2. J was trimmed by 0 bases and V by 5 bases; bases with no gene match: 12. From germline, CDR1 is DFQATT and CDR2 SNEGSKA (reference sequence). This CDR3 comprises 18 residues. The CDR3 spells CSAPPLAGGPEYQETQYF. The CDR3, as DNA: TGCAGTGCTCCCCCACTAGCGGGGGGGCCGGAGTACCAAGAGACCCAGTACTTC.

This chain connects TRBV4-3 to TRBJ1-2; D gene ambiguous. Trimming cost V 5 bases and J 8 bases, with 18 bases left between them. Germline CDR1 is LGHNA and CDR2 is YSLEER. The CDR3 loop spans 14 amino acids. CDR3 sequence: CASSRNGDREGYTF. The CDR3 DNA sequence: TGCGCCAGCAGCAGGAACGGGGATCGAGAAGGCTACACCTTC.

This clonotype was detected many times. V gene TRBV20-1 combines with J gene TRBJ1-1; weak D call: TRBD1 (6 bases). Germline values: CDR1 DFQATT, CDR2 SNEGSKA (reference sequence). The V gene lost 1 base and the J gene lost 5 bases, with 17 bases spanning the gap. The CDR3 runs to 15 residues. CDR3: CSARATRDKGTEAFF. CDR3 sequence (DNA): TGCAGTGCTAGAGCTACCCGGGACAAGGGGACTGAAGCTTTCTTT.

The V gene is TRBV5-1, the J gene TRBJ2-1; TRBD1 aligns across 9 bases. V shed 4 bases and J 7 bases; nucleotides not matched to a gene: 15. Germline V gene sequence: CDR1 SGHRS, CDR2 YFSETQ. CDR3 size: 17 residues. This chain's CDR3 is CASSLTPRDRVVNEQFF. The CDR3 DNA follows: TGCGCCAGCAGCCTAACTCCCCGGGACAGGGTCGTAAATGAGCAGTTCTTC. Looking up the rest from reference TRBV5-1 and TRBJ2-1 gives the full variable domain: KAGVTQTPRYLIKTRGQQVTLSCSPISGHRSVSWYQQTPGQGLQFLFEYFSETQRNKGNFPGRFSGRQFSNSRSEMNVSTLELGDSALYLCASSLTPRDRVVNEQFFGPGTRLTVL.

Only a few counts were recorded for this clonotype. This chain uses TRBV5-6 with TRBJ2-7; 8 positions match TRBD1. This CDR3 has 15 residues. Germline V gene lookup returns CDR1 SGHDT and CDR2 YYEEEE. The J segment lost 1 base and the V segment lost 4 bases, leaving 7 bases of the junction unmatched. The CDR3 DNA reads TGTGCCAGCAGCCGGATTGGACAGGGTTCCTACGAGCAGTACTTC. Translating it yields CASSRIGQGSYEQYF.

This clonotype was found many times. The V call is TRBV6-5, the J call TRBJ2-3; D is uncertain. Germline V CDR1 and CDR2: MNHEY, SVGAGI. The length of the CDR3 is 14 residues. V was trimmed by 4 bases and J by 0 bases, leaving 8 bases between them. CDR3 residues: CASSFSSSTDTQYF. CDR3 nucleotides: TGTGCCAGCAGTTTTTCATCTAGCACAGATACGCAGTATTTT.

The chain combines TRBV6-2 or TRBV6-3 with TRBJ2-5; 10 bases match TRBD2. The germline V gene encodes CDR1 MNHEY and CDR2 SVGEGT. This CDR3 is built from 16 residues. Trimming cost V 5 bases and J 5 bases; bases outside gene matches: 11. The DNA for the CDR3 is TGTGCCAGCAGTAATCCAAGCGGGGGGGTTCGGGAGACCCAGTACTTC. It codes for CASSNPSGGVRETQYF.

The chain links TRBV20-1 to TRBJ2-4; TRBD2 might be the D (5 bases). Germline CDR1 DFQATT, CDR2 SNEGSKA (reference sequence). The CDR3 sequence is 15 residues long. Trimming stripped 3 bases from V and 1 base from J, with 13 bases between. CDR3 protein: CSASRPPGAKNIQYF. The CDR3 region has the DNA TGCAGTGCTAGTAGGCCTCCGGGGGCCAAAAACATTCAGTACTTC.

By proportion, this clonotype is medium-sized. The chain is built from TRBV4-2 and TRBJ2-1; 7 nucleotides match TRBD1. V was clipped by 3 bases and J by 8 bases; unmatched bases: 10. This CDR3 region has 15 residues. Germline lookup yields CDR1 LGHNA and CDR2 YNFKEQ. The CDR3 nucleotides are TGTGCCAGCAGCCATACACTAGACAGGGATCATGAGCAGTTCTTC. Its translation is CASSHTLDRDHEQFF.

The chain uses TRBV4-3 and TRBJ2-3; 9 nucleotides line up with TRBD1. The CDR3 covers 16 residues. V lost 0 bases, J lost 5 bases, and 6 bases stayed unmatched. Germline CDR1 LGHNA, CDR2 YSLEER. The CDR3 DNA reads as TGCGCCAGCAGCCAAGATCCACAGGGGGCAAAAGATACGCAGTATTTT. The encoded protein is CASSQDPQGAKDTQYF.

CDR3 in amino acids: CASNPTGTFNTEAFF. CDR3 nucleotide sequence: TGTGCCAGCAATCCAACTGGGACGTTTAACACTGAAGCTTTCTTT. The chain joins TRBV19 to TRBJ1-1; TRBD1 might be the D (5 bases). CDR3 size: 15 residues. The V end lost 9 bases, the J end lost 2 bases, and 19 bases lay between the germline ends. Germline loops: CDR1 LNHDA, CDR2 SQIVND (reference sequence).

This clonotype showed up just a few times. The chain carries TRBV7-9 and TRBJ2-5; D unresolved. V was shortened by 0 bases and J by 1 base, with 6 bases between the two germline ends. Per germline, CDR1 SEHNR and CDR2 FQNEAQ (reference sequence). The CDR3 is made up of 14 amino acids. The CDR3 here is CASSLAASQETQYF. The CDR3 DNA reads as TGTGCCAGCAGCTTAGCAGCTAGCCAAGAGACCCAGTACTTC.

V is TRBV10-3 and J is TRBJ2-3; no reliable D call. The CDR3 has 12 amino acids. Between the trimmed V and J ends, which lost 2 bases and 5 bases, there was a span of 5 bases. Germline CDR1 is ENHRY and CDR2 is SYGVKD. The CDR3 DNA is TGTGCCATCAGTGAGATAAGAGATACGCAGTATTTT. This translates into CAISEIRDTQYF.

This clonotype was recorded a few times. This sequence joins TRBV7-2 and TRBJ2-3; D not certain. This CDR3 is built from 12 residues. Germline lookup yields CDR1 SGHTA and CDR2 FQGNSA. With 4 bases removed from V and 4 bases from J, the gap between germline ends came to 6 bases. The CDR3 here is CASSSVSDTQYF. The CDR3 DNA is TGTGCCAGCAGCTCCGTCTCAGATACGCAGTATTTT.